Below are 13 T cell receptor beta chains sequenced from a single sample in a study of a mutant IDH1 vaccine in newly diagnosed glioma. The assay was immunoSEQ multiplex PCR, and TCRdb's table has in-frame clones only and misses some. This table holds 59,000 or so clones, about nine tenths found once. Time point described: baseline, week 1 (first vaccination visit). This sample's treatment: pre-vaccination baseline after standard-of-care therapy. This material consisted of PBMCs, taken from a glioma patient treated with radiotherapy, temozolomide or both. The receptors were gathered from a man aged 45-65 years with glioma.

The table lists this clone with a count of one. The chain joins TRBV9 to TRBJ2-7; D may be TRBD1 (7 bases). Deletions cut 0 bases from V and 3 bases from J, with 13 bases between. This CDR3 is 15 amino acids long. The germline gives CDR1 SGDLS, CDR2 YYNGEE. CDR3 nucleotides: TGTGCCAGCAGCGTAGGCGGACAGGACTACTACGAGCAGTACTTC. This codes for CASSVGGQDYYEQYF.

This clone was picked up one time. This sequence joins TRBV10-1 and TRBJ2-1; the D is unclear. Germline CDR1 WNHNN, CDR2 SYGVQD (reference sequence). This CDR3 comprises 13 residues. The V gene lost 3 bases and the J gene lost 7 bases, with 10 bases spanning the gap. The CDR3 loop is CASSDSNANEQFF. The CDR3 coding sequence is TGCGCCAGCAGTGATTCCAATGCGAATGAGCAGTTCTTC.

V is TRBV6-1 and J is TRBJ2-7; D gene uncertain. Trimming shortened V by 4 bases and J by 2 bases, and 9 bases separated the two germline ends. Germline CDR1 reads MNHNS; CDR2 reads SASEGT. The CDR3 loop spans 13 amino acids. This CDR3 reads CASSGGRAYEQYF. The CDR3 nucleotides are TGTGCCAGCAGTGGAGGACGGGCCTACGAGCAGTACTTC.

V is TRBV27 and J is TRBJ1-4; D gene ambiguous. Germline V gives CDR1 MNHEY, CDR2 SMNVEV (reference sequence). Between the trimmed V and J ends, which lost 8 bases and 6 bases, there was a span of 16 bases. The CDR3 totals 14 residues. The CDR3 is CASRRDGPYEKLFF. The CDR3 DNA sequence: TGTGCCAGCCGCCGTGACGGACCATATGAAAAACTGTTTTTT.

The V gene is TRBV7-6, the J gene TRBJ2-3; no reliable D call. In germline, CDR1 is SGHVS, CDR2 FNYEAQ. V was pared by 1 base and J by 3 bases, with 11 bases between. The CDR3 has 15 residues. In nucleotides, the CDR3 is TGTGCCAGCAGCTTAGTGGCCACTCCTACAGATACGCAGTATTTT. The encoded protein is CASSLVATPTDTQYF.

V and J are TRBV29-1 and TRBJ2-7; possible D gene TRBD1, 6 bases. V was cut by 1 base and J by 5 bases, with 12 bases left in between. CDR1 SQVTM and CDR2 ANQGSEA come from the germline V gene. The CDR3 loop spans 13 amino acids. In DNA form, the CDR3 reads TGCAGCGTTGAAGGGACAGAGGGCCACGAGCAGTACTTC. Translation gives CSVEGTEGHEQYF.

J is TRBJ1-3 and V is TRBV7-2, with 8 bases identical to TRBD1. Trimming at V came to 3 bases and at J to 0 bases, leaving 4 bases not matched to a gene. The CDR3 has 16 amino acids. CDR1 and CDR2 from the germline V gene are SGHTA and FQGNSA. The CDR3 nucleotides read TGTGCCAGCAGCTTTTACACAGGGGGCTCTGGAAACACCATATATTTT. Translation gives CASSFYTGGSGNTIYF.

This clone was detected only a few times. CDR3 amino acids: CASSRDRTEAFF. In DNA, the CDR3 is TGTGCCAGCAGCCGCGACAGAACTGAAGCTTTCTTT. This chain uses TRBV11-2 with TRBJ1-1; possible D gene TRBD1, 5 bases. Germline V lookup: CDR1 SGHAT, CDR2 FQNNGV. V dropped 5 bases and J dropped 5 bases, with 9 bases sitting between them. The CDR3 is made up of 12 amino acids.

This sequence joins TRBV5-4 and TRBJ2-1, with D perhaps matching TRBD1 or TRBD2 (7 bases each). Trimming cost V 5 bases and J 12 bases, with 15 bases left between them. The CDR3 has 12 residues. Germline V lookup: CDR1 SGHNT, CDR2 YYREEE (reference sequence). CDR3 nucleotide sequence: TGTGCCAGCAGGAACCAGGGGGAGGGGCAGTTCTTC. This gives the protein CASRNQGEGQFF. The complete variable domain, with remaining parts taken from reference TRBV5-4 and TRBJ2-1, reads ETGVTQSPTHLIKTRGQQVTLRCSSQSGHNTVSWYQQALGQGPQFIFQYYREEENGRGNFPPRFSGLQFPNYSSELNVNALELDDSALYLCASRNQGEGQFFGPGTRLTVL.

V usage is TRBV23-1 and J usage is TRBJ1-2; D may be TRBD1 (5 bases). TRBV23-1 is classed as an ORF, of uncertain function. V was trimmed by 3 bases and J by 1 base, leaving 21 bases between them. The CDR3 is 18 residues long. CDR3 in amino acids: CASSHPLSRERFNYGYTF. In DNA form, the CDR3 reads TGCGCCAGCAGTCACCCCCTCTCCAGGGAACGGTTTAACTATGGCTACACCTTC.

Details on this clone: At one of its ends the junction is not consistent with the germline gene, which may arise from a read error. The CDR3 region is CASSLGPGSQETQYF. The CDR3 DNA sequence: TGTGCTAGCAGCTTGGGTCCGGGGAGCCAAGAGACCCAGTACTTC. This chain links TRBV7-7 with TRBJ2-5; weak D call: TRBD2 (5 bases). The CDR3 extends over 15 amino acids. Germline CDR1 reads SSHAT; CDR2 reads FNYEAQ (reference sequence).

The chain uses TRBV6-5 and TRBJ2-1; 9 bases match TRBD1. Germline loops: CDR1 MNHEY, CDR2 SVGAGI. Unmatched junction bases numbered 8, after V lost 4 bases and J lost 7 bases. The CDR3 has 15 residues. Here the CDR3 reads CASSWDRVVGNEQFF. As DNA, the CDR3 is TGTGCCAGCAGTTGGGACAGGGTGGTAGGGAATGAGCAGTTCTTC.

The rearrangement joins TRBV6-1 to TRBJ1-5; D remains unclear. Trimming left V 2 bases short and J 4 bases short, with 9 bases between. CDR1 MNHNS and CDR2 SASEGT come from the germline V gene. The CDR3 has 14 residues. The CDR3 protein is CASSELGANQPQHF. CDR3 coding DNA: TGTGCCAGCAGTGAATTAGGCGCTAATCAGCCCCAGCATTTT.